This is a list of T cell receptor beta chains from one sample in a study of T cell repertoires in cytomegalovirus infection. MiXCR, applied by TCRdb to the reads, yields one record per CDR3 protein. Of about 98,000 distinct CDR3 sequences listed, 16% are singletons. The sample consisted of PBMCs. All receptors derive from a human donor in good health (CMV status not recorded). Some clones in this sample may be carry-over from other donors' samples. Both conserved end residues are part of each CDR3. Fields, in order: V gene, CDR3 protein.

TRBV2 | CASSPYEQYF
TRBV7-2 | CASSFWRNTDTQYF
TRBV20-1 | CSASRGGIYEQYF
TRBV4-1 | CASSQGKSSYNEQFF
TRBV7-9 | CASSPTRTQGGYTF
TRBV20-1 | CSASSLAQNTDTQYF
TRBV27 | CANRSTGFLFYEQYF
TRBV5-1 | CASSSPHRGTDTQYF
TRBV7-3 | CASSLRTGAQYF
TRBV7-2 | CASSLFQPAEQFF
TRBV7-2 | CASSRIGLAGVETQYF
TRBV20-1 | CSARELQTYTF
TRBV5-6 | CASSLLGGFAKNIQYF
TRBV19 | CASSTLQEKLFF
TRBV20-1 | CSARLAGGWYGYTF
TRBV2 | CASSVALRETQYF